The present TCR beta chain was sequenced within a study of T-cell memory formation after mild COVID-19. About the study: Largely donor-specific TCR clusters were found. Regarding the study as a whole: For contracting clones, CD4+ ones sat mainly in CM and EM, CD8+ in EMRA. A balance of CD4 and CD8 characterized clones contracting day 15 to 85, whereas later expanders leaned CD4+.

A 5'RACE reaction primed in the constant segment made cDNA libraries of TCR alpha and TCR beta, and these carried sample barcodes and UMIs. TCRdb passed the 5' RACE reads through MiXCR, listing each CDR3 protein once. The sample lists more than 250,000 distinct CDR3 sequences; 16% were seen once. The CDR3 contains 14 residues. Germline V CDR1 and CDR2: DFQATT, SNEGSKA (reference sequence). V was cut by 0 bases and J by 1 base, with 7 bases left in between. Concerning this clonotype itself: Antigen specificity is unknown.

The chain joins TRBV20-1 to TRBJ2-1; TRBD2 is a possible D gene (5 bases). The TCR sequence derives from a man aged 18 to 29 who had mild COVID-19 (a few samples of this study predate the infection). Cell type and time point are not known. Sequencing was done on a sample of PBMCs or a T cell subset sorted from them (not recorded which). CDR3 in amino acids: CSARDTGSYNEQFF. The CDR3 region has the DNA TGCAGTGCTAGAGACACGGGGTCCTACAATGAGCAGTTCTTC.